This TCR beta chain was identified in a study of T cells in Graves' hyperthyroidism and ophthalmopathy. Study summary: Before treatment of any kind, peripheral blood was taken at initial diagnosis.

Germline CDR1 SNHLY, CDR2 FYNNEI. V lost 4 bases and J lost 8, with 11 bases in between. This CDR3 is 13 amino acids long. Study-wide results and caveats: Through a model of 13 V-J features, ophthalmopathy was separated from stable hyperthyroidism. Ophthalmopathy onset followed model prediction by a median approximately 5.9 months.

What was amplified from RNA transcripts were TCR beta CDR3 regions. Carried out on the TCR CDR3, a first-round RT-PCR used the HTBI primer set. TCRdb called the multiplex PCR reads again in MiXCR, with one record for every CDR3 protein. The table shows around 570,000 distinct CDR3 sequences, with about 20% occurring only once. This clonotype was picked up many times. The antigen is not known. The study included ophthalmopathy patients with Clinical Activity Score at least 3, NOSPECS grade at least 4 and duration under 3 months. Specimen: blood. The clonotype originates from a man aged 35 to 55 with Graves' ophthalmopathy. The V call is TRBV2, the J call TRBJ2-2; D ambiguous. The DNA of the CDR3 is TGTGCCAGCAGTGGGTCTGGTCCAGGGGAGCTGTTTTTT. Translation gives CASSGSGPGELFF.